Listed here are 20 T cell receptor beta chains from one sample, sequenced in a study of patients and donors after allogeneic stem cell transplantation. One entry per CDR3 protein, called by TCRdb with MiXCR from the RT-PCR reads. The sample has 110,000 or so distinct CDR3 sequences, roughly 37% seen once; the top ten hold more than 25%. The sample was blood, either unsorted or a sorted T cell fraction (not recorded which). The source of these receptors is a human donor who was either an allogeneic HSCT recipient or a stem cell or donor lymphocyte infusion donor (not recorded which). It is not recorded whose cells these are; they may come from a transplant donor.

The chain combines TRBV6-2 or TRBV6-3 with TRBJ1-1; D is undetermined. This CDR3 is built from 9 residues. V was shortened by 6 bases and J by 12 bases, with 8 bases between the two germline ends. The germline V gene has CDR1 MNHEY and CDR2 SVGEGT. CDR3 sequence: CASSDRSFF. The DNA of the CDR3 is TGTGCCAGCAGCGACCGATCTTTCTTT.

V usage is TRBV7-9 and J usage is TRBJ1-4, with 10 bases that match TRBD1. J gave up 10 bases and V 4 bases, and 6 bases lay outside the gene matches. The CDR3 covers 14 residues. The V gene's germline CDR1 is SEHNR and CDR2 FQNEAQ (reference sequence). CDR3 sequence: CASSSGTGVVKLFF. In nucleotides, the CDR3 is TGTGCCAGCAGCTCCGGGACAGGGGTGGTAAAACTGTTTTTT.

V and J are TRBV20-1 and TRBJ2-3; 8 bases match TRBD2. Trimming removed 0 bases from V and 1 base from J; junction bases left unmatched: 6. Germline V gene data show CDR1 as DFQATT and CDR2 as SNEGSKA (reference sequence). The CDR3 covers 16 residues. The CDR3 sequence is CSARDLGLARTDTQYF. The CDR3 bases are TGCAGTGCTAGAGATCTCGGACTAGCCCGCACAGATACGCAGTATTTT.

The chain combines TRBV20-1 with TRBJ2-3; the D is unclear. Germline V gene data show CDR1 as DFQATT and CDR2 as SNEGSKA (reference sequence). This CDR3 has 15 residues. The V and J ends lost 0 bases and 2 bases respectively, with 12 bases between them. The CDR3 here is CSARDPREVTDTQYF. The CDR3 nucleotides read TGCAGTGCTAGAGACCCTAGAGAGGTCACAGATACGCAGTATTTT.

The chain recombines TRBV7-6 with TRBJ2-2, with D tentatively TRBD1 (5 bases). This CDR3 has 15 amino acids. V was trimmed by 8 bases and J by 7 bases, leaving 20 bases between them. CDR1 and CDR2 (germline): SGHVS, FNYEAQ. The CDR3 loop is CASLKGAAYGGELFF. The DNA for the CDR3 is TGTGCCAGCCTTAAAGGGGCGGCCTACGGCGGGGAGCTGTTTTTT.

Worth noting for this clonotype: Because it lacks the conserved phenylalanine or tryptophan at the end, this CDR3 is likely a read error. The CDR3 here is CASSFGDRFSGNTIYL. The CDR3 DNA reads as TGCGCCAGCAGCTTTGGGGACAGGTTCTCTGGAAACACCATATATTTG. The chain carries TRBV5-1 and TRBJ1-3; TRBD1 aligns across 8 bases. The V and J ends lost 2 bases and 0 bases, in that order; junction bases with no gene match: 4. The CDR3 sequence is 16 residues long. Germline assignment: CDR1 SGHRS and CDR2 YFSETQ.

This clonotype was picked up a small number of times. CDR3 nucleotide sequence: TGCAGTGCTAGACAGGGGAGGGAAAAACTGTTTTTT. This translates into CSARQGREKLFF. The chain links TRBV20-1 to TRBJ1-4, with TRBD1 as a possible D gene (6 bases). Trimming stripped 2 bases from V and 8 bases from J, with 9 bases between. Per germline, CDR1 DFQATT and CDR2 SNEGSKA (reference sequence). The CDR3 is 12 residues long.

The chain is built from TRBV5-1 and TRBJ2-1, with 7 bases identical to TRBD2. Trimming removed 3 bases from V and 5 bases from J; junction bases left unmatched: 14. This CDR3 is built from 17 residues. Germline V gene sequence: CDR1 SGHRS, CDR2 YFSETQ. The CDR3 DNA reads TGCGCCAGCAGCTCCCACCCCGGCGGGAGTATAAACAATGAGCAGTTCTTC. The encoded protein is CASSSHPGGSINNEQFF.

The chain joins TRBV20-1 to TRBJ1-5; no clear D. This CDR3 spans 15 amino acids. Germline V CDR1 and CDR2: DFQATT, SNEGSKA (reference sequence). Trimming pared 6 bases from V and 0 bases from J, leaving 15 bases between. CDR3 sequence (DNA): TGCAGTGCCGACGACGGCAAGGGTAGCAATCAGCCCCAGCATTTT. It translates to CSADDGKGSNQPQHF.

This clonotype has more than one count but fewer than ten. The chain carries TRBV29-1 and TRBJ2-7; D may correspond to TRBD1 or TRBD2 (5 bases each). The germline gives CDR1 SQVTM, CDR2 ANQGSEA. Trimming shortened V by 3 bases and J by 2 bases, and 11 bases separated the two germline ends. The CDR3 is 13 residues long. The CDR3 bases are TGCAGCGTTGACGTCAGAGGGGCCTACGAGCAGTACTTC. It codes for CSVDVRGAYEQYF.

The V and J genes are TRBV29-1 and TRBJ1-1; tentatively, D is TRBD1 (5 bases). V lost 2 bases and J 5 bases, leaving 12 bases between the germline ends. CDR3 length: 13 residues. CDR1 is SQVTM and CDR2 is ANQGSEA in the germline V gene. Here the CDR3 reads CSVESRGGTEAFF. CDR3 DNA: TGCAGCGTTGAATCGCGGGGGGGAACTGAAGCTTTCTTT.

The chain joins TRBV4-3 to TRBJ1-5; perhaps TRBD1 as D (6 bases). Between the trimmed V and J ends, which lost 0 bases and 4 bases, there was a span of 10 bases. This CDR3 region has 15 residues. Germline CDR1 reads LGHNA; CDR2 reads YSLEER. The CDR3 is CASSQEWTANQPQHF. Here the CDR3 DNA reads TGCGCCAGCAGCCAAGAATGGACAGCGAATCAGCCCCAGCATTTT.

The genes are TRBV7-2 and TRBJ1-1, with TRBD1 identical over 7 bases. The trim removed 7 bases at V and 4 bases at J, leaving 9 bases unmatched. Germline V gene lookup returns CDR1 SGHTA and CDR2 FQGNSA. This CDR3 contains 14 residues. The CDR3 here is CASTRQGEVTEAFF. The CDR3 nucleotides are TGTGCCAGCACCCGACAGGGAGAGGTCACTGAAGCTTTCTTT.

This clonotype was detected once. The V gene is TRBV7-2, the J gene TRBJ2-5; 9 bases are shared with TRBD2. The ends lost 1 base at V and 5 bases at J; junction bases unmatched: 11. Germline CDR1 is SGHTA and CDR2 is FQGNSA. The CDR3 is made up of 17 amino acids. This CDR3 is CASSLGPTGTSYETQYF. DNA for the CDR3: TGTGCCAGCAGCTTAGGCCCCACCGGGACTAGCTATGAGACCCAGTACTTC.

The V call is TRBV6-5, the J call TRBJ1-1; a weak D match, TRBD1 (5 bases). CDR1 and CDR2 from the germline V gene are MNHEY and SVGAGI. Trimming pared 7 bases from V and 6 bases from J, leaving 21 bases between. The CDR3 runs 15 residues. The CDR3 bases are TGTGCCAGCACTTCGCATTACCCAGGGTTCGCTGAAGCTTTCTTT. Translation gives CASTSHYPGFAEAFF.

This clonotype occurred once. The chain couples TRBV6-5 to TRBJ1-2, with TRBD1 as a possible D gene (6 bases). This CDR3 comprises 15 residues. The germline gives CDR1 MNHEY, CDR2 SVGAGI. V was cut by 4 bases and J by 4 bases, with 16 bases left in between. The DNA for the CDR3 is TGTGCCAGCAGTTCCCGGGGGGCACCCGGCTATGGCTACACCTTC. It encodes CASSSRGAPGYGYTF.

Comment on this clonotype: Germline is not matched at one junction end, which may reflect a read error. The J gene is TRBJ2-3, the V gene TRBV25-1; D may be TRBD2 (6 bases). This CDR3 is 15 amino acids long. CDR1 MGHDK and CDR2 SYGVNS come from the germline V gene. CDR3 amino acids: CASSASRTSTDTQYF. CDR3 sequence (DNA): TGTGCCAGCAGTGCTAGTCGAACTAGCACAGATACGCAGTATTTC. Based on the CDR3 plus reference TRBV25-1 and TRBJ2-3, the full variable domain is EADIYQTPRYLVIGTGKKITLECSQTMGHDKMYWYQQDPGMELHLIHYSYGVNSTEKGDLSSESTVSRIRTEHFPLTLESARPSHTSQYLCASSASRTSTDTQYFGPGTRLTVL.

The chain recombines TRBV12-3 or TRBV12-4 with TRBJ2-5; D perhaps matches TRBD1 (6 bases). Trimming left V 1 base short and J 5 bases short, with 11 bases between. The CDR3 spans 14 residues. The chain's CDR3 is CASSLDRVEETQYF. CDR3 sequence (DNA): TGTGCCAGCAGTTTAGACAGGGTGGAGGAGACCCAGTACTTC.

The rearrangement uses TRBV25-1 and TRBJ2-3; D is possibly TRBD1 or TRBD2 (5 bases each). Trimming removed 6 bases from V and 0 bases from J, with 13 bases in between. The CDR3 runs to 15 residues. Looked up from germline, CDR1 is MGHDK and CDR2 is SYGVNS. This CDR3 reads CASSPKRDSTDTQYF. In DNA, the CDR3 is TGTGCCAGCAGCCCAAAGAGGGACAGCACAGATACGCAGTATTTT.

The V and J genes are TRBV5-1 and TRBJ1-2; D unclear. CDR1 and CDR2 from the germline V gene are SGHRS and YFSETQ. This CDR3 comprises 13 residues. Trimming removed 4 bases from V and 3 bases from J, with 10 bases in between. The chain's CDR3 is CASSPDGDYGYTF. For the CDR3, the DNA is TGCGCCAGCAGCCCGGACGGAGACTATGGCTACACCTTC. Looking up the rest from reference TRBV5-1 and TRBJ1-2 gives the full variable domain: KAGVTQTPRYLIKTRGQQVTLSCSPISGHRSVSWYQQTPGQGLQFLFEYFSETQRNKGNFPGRFSGRQFSNSRSEMNVSTLELGDSALYLCASSPDGDYGYTFGSGTRLTVV.